These T cell receptor beta chains were read from a single sample in a study of T cell responses to AZD1222 COVID-19 vaccine. Sequencing used immunoSEQ multiplex PCR; TCRdb keeps in-frame clones, though not all of them. The sample records roughly 100,000 clones, about nine tenths being singletons. Sequences were derived from peripheral blood, sampled on day 0 of AZD1222 vaccination. These TCRs come from an adult in good health. CDR3s include the opening cysteine and the closing phenylalanine or tryptophan. D genes are given only for firm matches. Only part of the rows carry a size: once, few, many, or a class if the clone is expanded.

. TRBJ2-1 TRBV6-2/TRBV6-3 TRBD1 TGTGCCAGCAGTGGAACCGGGACAGGGGTACGTGGTGAGCAGTTCTTC CASSGTGTGVRGEQFF
. TRBJ2-2 TRBV5-4 . TGTGCCAGCAGTAAAGGACTTTCGAACACCGGGGAGCTGTTTTTT CASSKGLSNTGELFF
once TRBJ2-2 TRBV5-1 TRBD1 TGCGCCAGCAGCTCCGGACAGGGGGTCAACACCGGGGAGCTGTTTTTT CASSSGQGVNTGELFF
. TRBJ2-6 TRBV5-6 . TGTGCCAGCAGCTTGGGGCTGGGGGAGGCTGGGGCCAACGTCCTGACTTTC CASSLGLGEAGANVLTF
. TRBJ2-3 TRBV11-2 . TGTGCCAGCAGCCATGGAGTAGCCGTCACAGATACGCAGTATTTT CASSHGVAVTDTQYF
. TRBJ2-7 TRBV3-1/TRBV3-2 TRBD2 TGTGCCAGCAGCAAAGGTCCAGGACTAGATACGTACGAGCAGTACTTC CASSKGPGLDTYEQYF
. TRBJ2-1 TRBV28 TRBD2 TGTGCCGCGGGGGACTCCCTAGGTGAGCAGTTCTTC CAAGDSLGEQFF
. TRBJ1-1 TRBV7-8 . TGTGCCAGCAGCTTAGCGACAGTCTCGTGGACTGAAGCTTTCTTT CASSLATVSWTEAFF
. TRBJ2-1 TRBV7-9 . TGTGCCAGCAGCACCCCTCGACACATCGAGCAGTTCTTC CASSTPRHIEQFF
. TRBJ2-7 TRBV28 . TGTGCCAGCAGGGGAGACGTCGCGAGTCACTACGAGCAGTACTTC CASRGDVASHYEQYF
. TRBJ2-2 TRBV6-5 . TGTGCCAGCATAGGAACCGCTAACACCGGGGAGCTGTTTTTT CASIGTANTGELFF
. TRBJ1-1 TRBV5-5 . TGTGCCAGCAGCTTTTCCCCAGGGAGGAACACTGAAGCTTTCTTT CASSFSPGRNTEAFF
. TRBJ2-1 TRBV7-2 TRBD2 TGTGCCAGCAATCATTTAGCGGGAAGACTCGATGAGCAGTTCTTC CASNHLAGRLDEQFF
. TRBJ2-6 TRBV19 TRBD1 TGTGCCAGTAGGAGGGGACAGAGTTCTGGGGCCAACGTCCTGACTTTC CASRRGQSSGANVLTF
. TRBJ2-2 TRBV18 . TGTGCCAGCTCACTTAACACCGGGGAGCTGTTTTTT CASSLNTGELFF
. TRBJ1-5 TRBV28 . TGTGCCAGCAGTGAAGCGGGACAAAGCAGTCAGCCCCAGCATTTT CASSEAGQSSQPQHF
. TRBJ1-4 TRBV30 TRBD1 TGTGCCTGGAGTGATTGGGACAGGGTATTTGGAAAACTGTTTTTT CAWSDWDRVFGKLFF
few TRBJ1-4 TRBV28 . TGTGCCAGCAGTTTACAAGGGGCTCCCGGGGAGGAAAAACTGTTTTTT CASSLQGAPGEEKLFF
. TRBJ2-2 TRBV5-1 . TGCGCCAGCAGCTCTTGGACGGTTTCGAACACCGGGGAGCTGTTTTTT CASSSWTVSNTGELFF
. TRBJ1-1 TRBV11-2 . TGTGCCAGCAGCTTAGCCCCCGCATTGACAGCCAACACTGAAGCTTTCTTT CASSLAPALTANTEAFF
. TRBJ2-1 TRBV5-1 . TGCGCCAGCAGAATAGCGGCAAGCTCCTACAATGAGCAGTTCTTC CASRIAASSYNEQFF
. TRBJ1-4 TRBV3-1/TRBV3-2 . TGTGCCAGCAGCCAACCAGGGGTCCAGGAAAAACTGTTTTTT CASSQPGVQEKLFF
. TRBJ1-5 TRBV15 TRBD1 TGTGCCACCAGCCCCGGGACAGGGGGCGTTGGTCGGCCCCAGCATTTT CATSPGTGGVGRPQHF
. TRBJ2-5 TRBV9 . TGTGCCAGCAGCTTGGGACCCTCGGGGACCCAGTACTTC CASSLGPSGTQYF
. TRBJ2-7 TRBV5-1 . TGCGCCAGCAGCTTAAACCCTCGTGGGGACGAGCAGTACTTC CASSLNPRGDEQYF
. TRBJ2-1 TRBV7-9 . TGTGCCAGCAGCCTATCCGGGACACTCAATGAGCAGTTCTTC CASSLSGTLNEQFF
. TRBJ1-2 TRBV30 . TGTGCCTGGAGTGTAGGGACATCCTATGGCTACACCTTC CAWSVGTSYGYTF
. TRBJ1-1 TRBV6-2/TRBV6-3 . TGTGCCAGCAGTTTGAAACAGGTGACTGAAGCTTTCTTT CASSLKQVTEAFF
. TRBJ1-1 TRBV27 . TGTGCCAGCAGTTTAGGGAGGGGAACTGAAGCTTTCTTT CASSLGRGTEAFF
. TRBJ1-4 TRBV28 . TGTGCCAGCAGTCCGACCACGAACAGGGATGAAAAACTGTTTTTT CASSPTTNRDEKLFF
. TRBJ2-6 TRBV27 . TGTGCCAGCAGACTCGGCAGGGGCCATAGTGGGGCCAACGTCCTGACTTTC CASRLGRGHSGANVLTF
. TRBJ2-7 TRBV9 . TGTGCCAGCAGCGTAGGCGGCTCCAACTACGAGCAGTACTTC CASSVGGSNYEQYF
. TRBJ2-3 TRBV27 TRBD2 TGTGCCAGCAGTCTGACTAGCGGGATACGCACAGATACGCAGTATTTT CASSLTSGIRTDTQYF
. TRBJ2-5 TRBV5-1 . TGCGCCAGCAGCTTGGGCGGGGCACAAGAGACCCAGTACTTC CASSLGGAQETQYF
. TRBJ2-7 TRBV7-2 TRBD2 TGTGCCAGCAGCTTGGGACTAGCAGCCTACGAGCAGTACTTC CASSLGLAAYEQYF
. TRBJ1-5 TRBV18 . TGTGCCAGCTCACCATCGACCGGGAAGAATCAGCCCCAGCATTTT CASSPSTGKNQPQHF
. TRBJ1-2 TRBV13 . TGTGCCAGCAGGGCCTCCGGGCAGGCAAACTATGGCTACACCTTC CASRASGQANYGYTF
. TRBJ2-7 TRBV28 TRBD1 TGTGCCAGCAGAAGGGGGCAGGGGTTCTACGAGCAGTACTTC CASRRGQGFYEQYF
. TRBJ2-7 TRBV5-1 . TGCGCCAGCAGCCAGCGGGTGAGCCATTGGGAGCAGTACTTC CASSQRVSHWEQYF
. TRBJ2-7 TRBV29-1 . TGCAGCGTAGCAAACCCCTACGAGCAGTACTTC CSVANPYEQYF
. TRBJ2-5 TRBV9 . TGTGCCAGCAGCGGAGGACAGCCTTCAGAGACCCAGTACTTC CASSGGQPSETQYF
. TRBJ2-5 TRBV30 TRBD2 TGTGCCTGGAGTATGACTAGCGGGACCCCCGAGACCCAGTACTTC CAWSMTSGTPETQYF
. TRBJ1-2 TRBV9 . TGTGCCAGCAGCGCCCCCCCGGGTTCGAATGGCTACACCTTC CASSAPPGSNGYTF
few TRBJ1-3 TRBV28 . TGTGCCAGCACCAGGGGATCTGGAAACACCATATATTTT CASTRGSGNTIYF
. TRBJ1-3 TRBV9 . TGTGCCAGCAGCGTAGCCCTTGGGAGCACCATATATTTT CASSVALGSTIYF
. TRBJ1-2 TRBV11-2 . TGTGCCAGCAGCTTAGATAAATGGGTATATGGCTACACCTTC CASSLDKWVYGYTF
. TRBJ2-7 TRBV6-5 . TGTGCCAGCAGTTACTCGAGCGACAGCTCCTACGAGCAGTACTTC CASSYSSDSSYEQYF
. TRBJ2-3 TRBV7-2 . TGTGCCAGCAGCCGCCTAACAGATACGCAGTATTTT CASSRLTDTQYF
. TRBJ1-1 TRBV18 . TGTGCCAGCTCACCACCGGGTAGGGGGAACACTGAAGCTTTCTTT CASSPPGRGNTEAFF
once TRBJ1-4 TRBV2 TRBD1 TGTGCCAGCAGTAACAGGGGGAATGAAAAACTGTTTTTT CASSNRGNEKLFF
. TRBJ2-7 TRBV27 TRBD2 TGTGCCAGCAGTTTAAATCCCCGCGGGAGCTCCTACGAGCAGTACTTC CASSLNPRGSSYEQYF
. TRBJ2-7 TRBV5-4 TRBD2 TGTGCCAGCAGCTTGATGGTAGCGGGAGCCTACGAGCAGTACTTC CASSLMVAGAYEQYF